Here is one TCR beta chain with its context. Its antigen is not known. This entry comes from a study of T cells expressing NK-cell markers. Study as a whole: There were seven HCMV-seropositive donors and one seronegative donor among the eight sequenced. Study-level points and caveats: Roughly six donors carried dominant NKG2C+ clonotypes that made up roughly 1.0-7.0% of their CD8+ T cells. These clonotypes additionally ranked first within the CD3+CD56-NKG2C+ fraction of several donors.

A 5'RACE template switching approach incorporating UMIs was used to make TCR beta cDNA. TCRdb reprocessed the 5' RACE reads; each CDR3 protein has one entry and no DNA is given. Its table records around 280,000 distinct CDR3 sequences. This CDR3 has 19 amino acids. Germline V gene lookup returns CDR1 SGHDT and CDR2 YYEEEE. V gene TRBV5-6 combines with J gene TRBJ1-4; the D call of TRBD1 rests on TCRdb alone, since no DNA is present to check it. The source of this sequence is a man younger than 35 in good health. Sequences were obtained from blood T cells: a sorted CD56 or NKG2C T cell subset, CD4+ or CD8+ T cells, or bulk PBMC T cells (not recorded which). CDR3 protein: CASSLPLYRRILTNEKLFF.